The clone carrying this T cell receptor (beta chain) was picked up many times. The target antigen is unknown. These data originate in a study of early T cells in non-severe SARS-CoV-2 infection. Study information: Chains stayed unpaired after sequencing of bulk RNA from unsorted whole blood.

General study points: In VDJdb matching, anti-spike CD8 responses were favored while private and CD4 specificities went missing.

As part of library construction, unique molecular identifiers were attached to individual cDNA molecules. TCRdb re-called the 5' RACE reads through MiXCR, storing one row per CDR3 protein. Of approximately 42,000 distinct CDR3 sequences listed, around 6.8% are singletons. The germline V and J ends were trimmed by 0 bases and 8 bases, with 8 bases remaining between them. The CDR3 runs to 13 residues. The germline V gene encodes CDR1 LNHNV and CDR2 YYDKDF (reference sequence). This TCR came from an adult who was a healthcare worker with PCR-confirmed SARS-CoV-2 infection or an uninfected control (not recorded which). This chain joins TRBV15 and TRBJ1-3; D gene uncertain. Specimen: whole blood. CDR3 nucleotides: TGTGCCACCAGCAGAGATACCGGTTACACCATATATTTT. This codes for CATSRDTGYTIYF.